This T cell receptor beta chain came from a study of shared clonotypes between healthy human individuals. Broader study findings: Despite large depth, sorted-subset datasets appeared incompletely sequenced. Clonotypes that were shared across a few donors made up around 5% of naive CD4 clonotypes.

The CDR3 spans 12 residues. Trimming pared 4 bases from V and 6 bases from J, leaving 9 bases between. Germline V gene sequence: CDR1 MNHNY, CDR2 SVGAGI (reference sequence). Profiling relied on immunoSEQ multiplex PCR, and the TCRdb table lists in-frame clones only, not all of them. The sample has over a million clones; 75% to 85% are singletons. This clone was counted a few times. Its antigen is as yet unknown. The chain uses TRBV6-6 and TRBJ1-1, with D hard to call. The source of this sequence is a man between 18 and 35 years old in good health. Some clones in this sample may be carry-over from other donors' samples. The sequenced material came from memory CD4+ T cells from PBMCs. Sample subset: CD45RA-negative fraction. For the CDR3, the DNA is TGTGCCAGCAGTTTGGACCCCGCTGAAGCTTTCTTT. This translates into CASSLDPAEAFF.